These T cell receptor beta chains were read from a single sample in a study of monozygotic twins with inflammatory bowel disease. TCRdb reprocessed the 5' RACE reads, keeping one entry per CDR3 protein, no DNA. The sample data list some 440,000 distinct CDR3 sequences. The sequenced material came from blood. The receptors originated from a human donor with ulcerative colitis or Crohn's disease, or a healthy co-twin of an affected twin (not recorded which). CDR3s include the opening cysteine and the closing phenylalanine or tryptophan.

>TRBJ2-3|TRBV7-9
CASTLAGPDTQYF
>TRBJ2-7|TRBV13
CASSEGNRGHYEQYF
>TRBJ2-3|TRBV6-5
CASSYFRKDTDTQYF
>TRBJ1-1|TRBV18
CASSPTVLGQNTEAFF
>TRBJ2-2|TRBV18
CASSPLAGTAAGELFF
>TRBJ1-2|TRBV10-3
CAISATESYGYTF
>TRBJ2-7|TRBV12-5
CASGHPLDREYEQYF
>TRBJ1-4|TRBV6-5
CASQRGFNEKLFF
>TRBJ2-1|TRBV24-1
CATSGGLGRGQELDEQFF
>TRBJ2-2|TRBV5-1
CASSPSGSSNTGELFF
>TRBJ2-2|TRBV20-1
CSARSTLAGVVTGELFF
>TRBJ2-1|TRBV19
CASSNPSGNTEQFF
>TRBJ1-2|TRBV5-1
CASSLLQGSGIYTF
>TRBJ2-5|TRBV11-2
CASSFGAGGGKETQYF
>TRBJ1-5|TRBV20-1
CSAQTGTHNQPQHF
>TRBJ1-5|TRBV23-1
CASSQSTGFQPQHF
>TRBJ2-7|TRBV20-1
CSASSDSGYEQYF
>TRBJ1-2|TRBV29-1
CSVQDPYGYTF
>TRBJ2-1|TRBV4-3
CASSQDSKGGSAQFF
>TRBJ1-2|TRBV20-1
CSARDVRGRGYTF
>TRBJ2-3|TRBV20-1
CRASIGAASTDTQYF
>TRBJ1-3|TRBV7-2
CASSPNPSGNTIYF
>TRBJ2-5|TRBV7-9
CASTIIEVQETQYF
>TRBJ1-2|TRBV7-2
CASSPEGGADYGYTF
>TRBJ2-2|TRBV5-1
CASSLDPGRNTGELFF
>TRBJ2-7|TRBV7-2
CASSPAGAPTYEQYF